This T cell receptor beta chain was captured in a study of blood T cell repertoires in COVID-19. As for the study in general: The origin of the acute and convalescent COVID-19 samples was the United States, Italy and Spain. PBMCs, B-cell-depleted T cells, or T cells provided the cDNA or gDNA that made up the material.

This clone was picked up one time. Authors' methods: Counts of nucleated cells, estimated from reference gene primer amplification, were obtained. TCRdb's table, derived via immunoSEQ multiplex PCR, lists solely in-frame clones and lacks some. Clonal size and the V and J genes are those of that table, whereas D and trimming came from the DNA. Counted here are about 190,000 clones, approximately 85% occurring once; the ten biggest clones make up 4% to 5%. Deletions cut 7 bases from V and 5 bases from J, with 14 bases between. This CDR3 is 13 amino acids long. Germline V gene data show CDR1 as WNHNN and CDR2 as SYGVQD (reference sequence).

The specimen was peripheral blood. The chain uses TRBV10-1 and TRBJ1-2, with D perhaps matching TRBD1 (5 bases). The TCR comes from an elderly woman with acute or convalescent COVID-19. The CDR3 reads CASIQRGTYGYTF. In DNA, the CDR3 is TGCGCCAGCATCCAAAGGGGCACGTATGGCTACACCTTC.